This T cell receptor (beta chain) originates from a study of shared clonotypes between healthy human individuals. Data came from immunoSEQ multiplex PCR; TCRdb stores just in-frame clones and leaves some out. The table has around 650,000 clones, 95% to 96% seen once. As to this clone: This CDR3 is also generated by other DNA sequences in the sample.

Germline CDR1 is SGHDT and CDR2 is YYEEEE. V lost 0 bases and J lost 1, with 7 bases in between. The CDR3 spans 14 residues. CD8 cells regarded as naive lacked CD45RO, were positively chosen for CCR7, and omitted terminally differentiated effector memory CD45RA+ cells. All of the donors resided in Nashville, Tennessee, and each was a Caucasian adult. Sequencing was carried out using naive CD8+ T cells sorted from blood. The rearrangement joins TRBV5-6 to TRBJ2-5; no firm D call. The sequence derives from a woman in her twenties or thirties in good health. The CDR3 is CASSLGVSQETQYF. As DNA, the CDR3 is TGTGCCAGCAGCTTGGGCGTCAGCCAAGAGACCCAGTACTTC.